Listed below are T cell receptor beta chains from one sample, sequenced in a study of identical twins. A single record per CDR3 protein comes from TCRdb applying MiXCR to the 5' RACE reads. The repertoire holds 280,000 or so distinct CDR3 sequences, with less than 9% as singletons. These data are also associated with another study on yellow fever vaccine responses in identical twins.

The sequencing input was memory (CD45RO+) T cells sorted from blood. The receptors were sampled from a woman under 30 in good health. CDR3s include the opening cysteine and the closing phenylalanine or tryptophan. Each record gives: CDR3 DNA, CDR3 protein, clone size, J gene, D gene, V gene. The D gene is left open where the match is weak. Part of the rows lack a size; the others show once, few, many or a class for expanded clones.

CDR3nt: TGCAGTCCTGGGACTAGCGGGTACAATGAGCAGTTCTTC
CDR3aa: CSPGTSGYNEQFF
abundance: NA
j_gene: TRBJ2-1
d_gene: TRBD2
v_gene: TRBV20-1

CDR3nt: TGTGCCACCAGCGAGGGCCCCGCCAAAAACATTCAGTACTTC
CDR3aa: CATSEGPAKNIQYF
abundance: many
j_gene: TRBJ2-4
d_gene: NA
v_gene: TRBV15

CDR3nt: TGTGCCAGCAGCCCCGGGACAGGGTACACCGGGGAGCTGTTTTTT
CDR3aa: CASSPGTGYTGELFF
abundance: many
j_gene: TRBJ2-2
d_gene: TRBD1
v_gene: TRBV7-2

CDR3nt: TGCAGTGCTAGGGACACCGGGAGCGCCTACAATGAGCAGTTCTTC
CDR3aa: CSARDTGSAYNEQFF
abundance: many
j_gene: TRBJ2-1
d_gene: NA
v_gene: TRBV20-1

CDR3nt: TGTGCCAGCAGCGAGGGGTATTTGAACACCGGGGAGCTGTTTTTT
CDR3aa: CASSEGYLNTGELFF
abundance: many
j_gene: TRBJ2-2
d_gene: NA
v_gene: TRBV12-3/TRBV12-4

CDR3nt: TGTGCCAGCAGCCCATCGGACGGGGGTGTCGGGGAGCTGTTTTTT
CDR3aa: CASSPSDGGVGELFF
abundance: few
j_gene: TRBJ2-2
d_gene: NA
v_gene: TRBV4-2

CDR3nt: TGCGCCAGCAGCTTGGGTCAGGCGAACACTGAAGCTTTCTTT
CDR3aa: CASSLGQANTEAFF
abundance: NA
j_gene: TRBJ1-1
d_gene: NA
v_gene: TRBV5-1

CDR3nt: TGCAGTGCCTATGATCGGGGGAACTATGGCTACACCTTC
CDR3aa: CSAYDRGNYGYTF
abundance: NA
j_gene: TRBJ1-2
d_gene: NA
v_gene: TRBV20-1

CDR3nt: TGCAGTGCCGCCGGGACTAGCGAGAGCAATGAGCAGTTCTTC
CDR3aa: CSAAGTSESNEQFF
abundance: few
j_gene: TRBJ2-1
d_gene: TRBD2
v_gene: TRBV20-1

CDR3nt: TGTGCCAGCAGCGCTAGCTCGAGGGAGCTGTTTTTT
CDR3aa: CASSASSRELFF
abundance: NA
j_gene: TRBJ2-2
d_gene: NA
v_gene: TRBV11-2

CDR3nt: TGCAGCGCGGGACAGGGGGTGGTCACTGAAGCTTTCTTT
CDR3aa: CSAGQGVVTEAFF
abundance: NA
j_gene: TRBJ1-1
d_gene: TRBD1
v_gene: TRBV29-1

CDR3nt: TGTGCCAGCAGTTTATGGCCTGCCGGTGCCGGAGGCAATGAGCAGTTCTTC
CDR3aa: CASSLWPAGAGGNEQFF
abundance: many
j_gene: TRBJ2-1
d_gene: NA
v_gene: TRBV12-3/TRBV12-4

CDR3nt: TGTGCCACCAAAAAGACAGGGACTATCAATGAAAAACTGTTTTTT
CDR3aa: CATKKTGTINEKLFF
abundance: NA
j_gene: TRBJ1-4
d_gene: TRBD1
v_gene: TRBV2

CDR3nt: TGCGCCAGCAGCCGGGGATCTAGCGGAAGTACTGAGCAGTTCTTC
CDR3aa: CASSRGSSGSTEQFF
abundance: once
j_gene: TRBJ2-1
d_gene: TRBD2
v_gene: TRBV5-1

CDR3nt: TGCGCCAGCAGCGCCACCCTGGGACAGGGCCCTAACTATGGCTACACCTTC
CDR3aa: CASSATLGQGPNYGYTF
abundance: few
j_gene: TRBJ1-2
d_gene: TRBD1
v_gene: TRBV5-1

CDR3nt: TGCAGTGCTAGAGATCGGTCAGGGCCCCCGAACACCGGGGAGCTGTTTTTT
CDR3aa: CSARDRSGPPNTGELFF
abundance: few
j_gene: TRBJ2-2
d_gene: NA
v_gene: TRBV20-1

CDR3nt: TGTGCCAGCAGTGAAGGGGGGAGGAACCCTATCTACGAGCAGTACTTC
CDR3aa: CASSEGGRNPIYEQYF
abundance: NA
j_gene: TRBJ2-7
d_gene: NA
v_gene: TRBV6-1

CDR3nt: TGCAGTGCTAGAGCCCGGGGGGGATCAGACTATGGCTACACCTTC
CDR3aa: CSARARGGSDYGYTF
abundance: few
j_gene: TRBJ1-2
d_gene: NA
v_gene: TRBV20-1

CDR3nt: TGTGCCATCAGTGGTATGTACAGAAGGGACACCGGGGAGCTGTTTTTT
CDR3aa: CAISGMYRRDTGELFF
abundance: NA
j_gene: TRBJ2-2
d_gene: NA
v_gene: TRBV10-3

CDR3nt: TGTGCCAGTTCACCACCCGGGACCGATAACTATGGCTACACCTTC
CDR3aa: CASSPPGTDNYGYTF
abundance: NA
j_gene: TRBJ1-2
d_gene: NA
v_gene: TRBV18

CDR3nt: TGTGCCAGCAGCTTAGTGGGCAGACGCACAGATACGCAGTATTTT
CDR3aa: CASSLVGRRTDTQYF
abundance: few
j_gene: TRBJ2-3
d_gene: NA
v_gene: TRBV7-2

CDR3nt: TGCGCCAGCAGCTTGGCAGGTAGCGGGGGGCACAATGAGCAGTTCTTC
CDR3aa: CASSLAGSGGHNEQFF
abundance: NA
j_gene: TRBJ2-1
d_gene: TRBD2
v_gene: TRBV5-1

CDR3nt: TGCAGTGGAGTCAGGGGAGGCACTGAAGCTTTCTTT
CDR3aa: CSGVRGGTEAFF
abundance: few
j_gene: TRBJ1-1
d_gene: NA
v_gene: TRBV20-1

CDR3nt: TGTGCCAGCAGTAACCACCCTAGCGGGAGAGCAAACTACGAGCAGTACTTC
CDR3aa: CASSNHPSGRANYEQYF
abundance: NA
j_gene: TRBJ2-7
d_gene: TRBD2
v_gene: TRBV28

CDR3nt: TGTGCCAGCTCACCACTCCAGGGTTTGGACAATGAGCAGTTCTTC
CDR3aa: CASSPLQGLDNEQFF
abundance: few
j_gene: TRBJ2-1
d_gene: NA
v_gene: TRBV18

CDR3nt: TGTGCCAGTAGTAATGGGTGGGATGAGCAGTTCTTC
CDR3aa: CASSNGWDEQFF
abundance: NA
j_gene: TRBJ2-1
d_gene: NA
v_gene: TRBV19

CDR3nt: TGTGCCAGCAGTTACGGGGAAGGCTCCTACAATGAGCAGTTCTTC
CDR3aa: CASSYGEGSYNEQFF
abundance: many
j_gene: TRBJ2-1
d_gene: NA
v_gene: TRBV6-5

CDR3nt: TGTGCCAGTGCCGACAGCTCTGGAAACACCATATATTTT
CDR3aa: CASADSSGNTIYF
abundance: NA
j_gene: TRBJ1-3
d_gene: NA
v_gene: TRBV19

CDR3nt: TGTGCCAGCAGCTTAGTAAGAACGACAGGGGGGCAAGAGACCCAGTACTTC
CDR3aa: CASSLVRTTGGQETQYF
abundance: few
j_gene: TRBJ2-5
d_gene: TRBD1
v_gene: TRBV7-6

CDR3nt: TGTGCCAGCAGCTTAGTTTCTAGCGGCGTAAAGAACACCGGGGAGCTGTTTTTT
CDR3aa: CASSLVSSGVKNTGELFF
abundance: few
j_gene: TRBJ2-2
d_gene: TRBD2
v_gene: TRBV11-1

CDR3nt: TGTGCCAGCAGCCAAGCCTCCGGGACGCAAAGCACAGATACGCAGTATTTT
CDR3aa: CASSQASGTQSTDTQYF
abundance: NA
j_gene: TRBJ2-3
d_gene: NA
v_gene: TRBV4-2

CDR3nt: TGTGCCAGCAGGGGGCTAGGGGGTGTCGGCACTGAAGCTTTCTTT
CDR3aa: CASRGLGGVGTEAFF
abundance: many
j_gene: TRBJ1-1
d_gene: NA
v_gene: TRBV12-3/TRBV12-4

CDR3nt: TGTGCCAGTAGAGACCTTAGCAATCAGCCCCAGCATTTT
CDR3aa: CASRDLSNQPQHF
abundance: many
j_gene: TRBJ1-5
d_gene: NA
v_gene: TRBV19

CDR3nt: TGTGCCAGCAGTTTATCTGGGGTGACTAGCGGGGTTGGTGGGTACGAGCAGTACTTC
CDR3aa: CASSLSGVTSGVGGYEQYF
abundance: few
j_gene: TRBJ2-7
d_gene: TRBD2
v_gene: TRBV27

CDR3nt: TGTGCCAGCAGGTCGACAGGGAGGAATGAAAAACTGTTTTTT
CDR3aa: CASRSTGRNEKLFF
abundance: NA
j_gene: TRBJ1-4
d_gene: TRBD1
v_gene: TRBV12-3/TRBV12-4

CDR3nt: TGTGCCAGCAGCTTATCGACAGAGAATGGCTACACCTTC
CDR3aa: CASSLSTENGYTF
abundance: NA
j_gene: TRBJ1-2
d_gene: NA
v_gene: TRBV7-9

CDR3nt: TGCGCCAGCAGCCGGGCCGAAAATACCGGGGAGCTGTTTTTT
CDR3aa: CASSRAENTGELFF
abundance: many
j_gene: TRBJ2-2
d_gene: NA
v_gene: TRBV5-1

CDR3nt: TGTGCCAGCAGCCGACAGGGATTAGCTAACTATGGCTACACCTTC
CDR3aa: CASSRQGLANYGYTF
abundance: NA
j_gene: TRBJ1-2
d_gene: TRBD1
v_gene: TRBV7-9

CDR3nt: TGTGCCAGCAGTTCACCCATTATGGAGGCCCCCGGAAGTAACTATGGCTACACCTTC
CDR3aa: CASSSPIMEAPGSNYGYTF
abundance: NA
j_gene: TRBJ1-2
d_gene: NA
v_gene: TRBV12-3/TRBV12-4

CDR3nt: TGTGCCAGCAGCGTAGGTCTCAGGACCGATCATAATGAAAAACTGTTTTTT
CDR3aa: CASSVGLRTDHNEKLFF
abundance: NA
j_gene: TRBJ1-4
d_gene: NA
v_gene: TRBV9

CDR3nt: TGTGCCAGCAGCTTAGCGGGTCTCACTGAGCAGTTCTTC
CDR3aa: CASSLAGLTEQFF
abundance: few
j_gene: TRBJ2-1
d_gene: NA
v_gene: TRBV7-9

CDR3nt: TGTGCCAGCAGTGAAGCGGGAAGCGGGGGGGTCTCCTACAATGAGCAGTTCTTC
CDR3aa: CASSEAGSGGVSYNEQFF
abundance: few
j_gene: TRBJ2-1
d_gene: TRBD2
v_gene: TRBV6-1